The clone carrying this T cell receptor beta chain was recorded many times. Its specificity is unknown. Patients were uniformly node-negative by CT and PET/CT and had received no prior chemotherapy or radiotherapy, with no other malignancies. The sample is drawn from a study of prognosis after radiotherapy for stage I lung cancer. The overall study: Histologically, the tumors comprised squamous cell carcinoma in several patients and adenocarcinoma in around twelve. Radiotherapy was SBRT in 3 to 5 fractions with a biologically effective dose of at least 100 Gy. Broader study findings: In patients with versus without metastases, TRBV and TRBJ gene usage reportedly differed.

V was cut by 8 bases and J by 0 bases, with 14 bases left in between. CDR3 length: 15 residues. CDR1 and CDR2 (germline): MRHNA, SNTAGT. Starting from genomic DNA, TCR beta CDR3 was amplified through two-round multiplex PCR. Each TRBV and TRBJ gene had its own primer in the first PCR round. TCRdb reprocessed the multiplex PCR reads via MiXCR and lists one record per CDR3 protein. In the table there are about 24,000 distinct CDR3 sequences, 40% of which are singletons. The rearrangement uses TRBV6-4 and TRBJ2-1, with D maybe TRBD2 (5 bases). The source material was PBMCs, sampled before or after stereotactic body radiation therapy (not recorded which). This receptor was taken from a donor of 50 years or more with non-small cell lung cancer. The CDR3 protein is CASAKQGGSYNEQFF. The CDR3 DNA is TGTGCCAGCGCAAAGCAAGGAGGCTCCTACAATGAGCAGTTCTTC.